This T cell receptor (beta chain) was sequenced for a study of blood T cell repertoires in COVID-19. Study-wide background: From T cells, B-cell-depleted T cells, or PBMCs came the material, which was cDNA or gDNA.

TCRdb keeps only in-frame clones here, not all; method: immunoSEQ multiplex PCR. The sample records 87,000 or so clones, over 75% being singletons. Germline-derived CDR1 and CDR2 are LGHDT and YNNKEL (reference sequence). Deletions cut 7 bases from V and 6 bases from J, with 28 bases between. This CDR3 has 19 residues. Sample: peripheral blood. The V and J genes are TRBV3-1 (or the pseudogene TRBV3-2) and TRBJ1-6; a possible D gene is TRBD1 (5 bases). This clonotype originated in an elderly man with acute or convalescent COVID-19. In DNA form, the CDR3 reads TGTGCCAGCAAAGGTCCAAGATCTACACTCGGGGGAATTAATTCACCCCTCCACTTT. Translated: CASKGPRSTLGGINSPLHF.